The 5 T cell receptor beta chains below all came from one sample that was sequenced in a study of PD-L1 blockade in urothelial cancer. The repertoire was sequenced with immunoSEQ multiplex PCR; TCRdb's copy has only in-frame clones and lacks some. Of about 74,000 clones listed, roughly 84% were seen once; the top ten hold approximately 4.7%. Sequenced material: PBMCs, taken around atezolizumab (anti-PD-L1) treatment. These receptors were obtained from a man aged 65 to 79 with urothelial cancer.

This chain uses TRBV15 with TRBJ2-3, with TRBD2 as a possible D gene (7 bases). V lost 0 bases and J 2 bases, leaving 21 bases between the germline ends. Germline-derived CDR1 and CDR2 are LNHNV and YYDKDF (reference sequence). This CDR3 contains 19 residues. The CDR3 spells CATSREGAWGGLTTDTQYF. For the CDR3, the DNA is TGTGCCACCAGCAGAGAGGGGGCCTGGGGGGGGTTGACCACAGATACGCAGTATTTT.

This rearrangement joins TRBV28 to TRBJ2-7; D unresolved. Germline V gene data show CDR1 as MDHEN and CDR2 as SYDVKM. This CDR3 region has 12 residues. The V gene lost 7 bases and the J gene lost 3 bases, with 10 bases spanning the gap. CDR3 amino acids: CASTSSVYEQYF. CDR3 DNA sequence: TGTGCCAGCACCTCATCGGTCTACGAGCAGTACTTC.

This chain joins TRBV6-9 and TRBJ1-3, with D hard to call. This CDR3 region has 16 residues. From germline, CDR1 is MNHGY and CDR2 SVAAGI. The V end lost 2 bases, the J end lost 1 base, and 12 bases lay between the germline ends. The CDR3 reads CASSYKDKKSGNTIYF. The CDR3 bases are TGTGCCAGCAGTTATAAAGACAAAAAGTCTGGAAACACCATATATTTT.

The chain is built from TRBV6-4 and TRBJ2-1, with a tentative D call TRBD1 (6 bases). The V end lost 4 bases, the J end lost 2 bases, and 15 bases lay between the germline ends. The CDR3 extends over 16 amino acids. Germline V gives CDR1 MRHNA, CDR2 SNTAGT. The CDR3 sequence: CASSGARGTTYNEQFF. CDR3 DNA sequence: TGTGCCAGCAGTGGCGCCAGGGGTACCACCTACAATGAGCAGTTCTTC.

The rearrangement links TRBV5-1 to TRBJ2-3; 8 bases align to TRBD2. The CDR3 totals 17 residues. V lost 4 bases, J lost 4 bases, and 14 bases stayed unmatched. Germline CDR1 is SGHRS and CDR2 is YFSETQ. As DNA, the CDR3 is TGCGCCAGCAGCACGCCCCAGACTAGCGAGTCCCCAGATACGCAGTATTTT. It specifies CASSTPQTSESPDTQYF.